This entry is about one T cell receptor (beta chain). Its antigen is undetermined. All donors participated as healthy donors of bone marrow. The sample belongs to a study of cytomegalovirus exposure and HLA in healthy donors. Study outcomes and limitations: Presence/absence analysis assumed near-uniform sequencing depth across donors. Listed as cytomegalovirus-associated were about 160 TCR beta chains. In a later analysis, HLA-associated TCR beta chains were more clonally expanded than equally common others.

The PCR made use of 60 Vbeta and 13 Jbeta primers. The method was immunoSEQ multiplex PCR; TCRdb's version includes in-frame clones alone and lacks a portion of them. The profile shows about 270,000 clones, 72% of them singletons. The CDR3 contains 14 residues. The V gene lost 7 bases and the J gene lost 3 bases, with 13 bases spanning the gap. Germline loops: CDR1 MNHNS, CDR2 SASEGT. V gene TRBV6-1 combines with J gene TRBJ1-3, with D maybe TRBD1 (5 bases). What was sequenced was PBMCs. The TCR sequence derives from a female donor in good health and CMV-seronegative. The CDR3 is CASNVRGLGNTIYF. In DNA form, the CDR3 reads TGTGCCAGCAACGTAAGGGGACTTGGAAACACCATATATTTT.